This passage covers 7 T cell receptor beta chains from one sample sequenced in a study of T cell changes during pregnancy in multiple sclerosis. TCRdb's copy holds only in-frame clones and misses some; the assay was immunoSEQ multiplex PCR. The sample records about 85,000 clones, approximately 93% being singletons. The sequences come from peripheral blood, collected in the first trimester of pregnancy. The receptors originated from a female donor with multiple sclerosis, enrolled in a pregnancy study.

The CDR3 sequence: CASSSRQKQETQYF. The CDR3 DNA reads TGTGCCAGCAGTTCTCGACAGAAGCAAGAGACCCAGTACTTC. The J gene is TRBJ2-5, the V gene TRBV7-9; possibly TRBD1 for D (5 bases). CDR1 is SEHNR, CDR2 FQNEAQ, per germline (reference sequence). The CDR3 contains 14 residues. V shed 6 bases and J shed 2 bases, with 13 bases lying between them.

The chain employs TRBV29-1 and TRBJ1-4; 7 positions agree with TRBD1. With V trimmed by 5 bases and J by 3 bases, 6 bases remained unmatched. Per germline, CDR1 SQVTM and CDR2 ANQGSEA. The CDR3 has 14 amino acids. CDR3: CSVQRQGSNEKLFF. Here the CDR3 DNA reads TGCAGCGTTCAGAGACAGGGCTCTAATGAAAAACTGTTTTTT.

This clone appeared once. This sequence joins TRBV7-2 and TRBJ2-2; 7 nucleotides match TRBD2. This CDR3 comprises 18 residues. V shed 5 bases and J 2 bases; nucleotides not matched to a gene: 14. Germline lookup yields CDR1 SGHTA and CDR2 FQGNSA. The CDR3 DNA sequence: TGTGCCAGCAGCCCGCGGTCGATTGGGAGGGGTAACACCGGGGAGCTGTTTTTT. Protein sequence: CASSPRSIGRGNTGELFF.

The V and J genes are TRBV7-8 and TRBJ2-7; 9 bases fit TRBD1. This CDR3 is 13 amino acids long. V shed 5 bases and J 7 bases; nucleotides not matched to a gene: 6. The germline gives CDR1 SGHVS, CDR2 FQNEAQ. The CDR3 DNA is TGTGCCAGCAGCCCGACAGGGGGTTGGGAGCAGTACTTC. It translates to CASSPTGGWEQYF. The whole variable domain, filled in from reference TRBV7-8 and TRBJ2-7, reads GAGVSQSPRYKVAKRGQDVALRCDPISGHVSLFWYQQALGQGPEFLTYFQNEAQLDKSGLPSDRFFAERPEGSVSTLKIQRTQQEDSAVYLCASSPTGGWEQYFGPGTRLTVT.

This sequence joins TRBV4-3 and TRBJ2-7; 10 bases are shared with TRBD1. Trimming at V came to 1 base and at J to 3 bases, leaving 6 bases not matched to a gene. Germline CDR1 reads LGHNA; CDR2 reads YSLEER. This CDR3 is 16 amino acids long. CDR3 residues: CASSQVGQGRRYEQYF. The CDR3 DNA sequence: TGCGCCAGCAGCCAAGTGGGACAGGGGCGCCGCTACGAGCAGTACTTC.

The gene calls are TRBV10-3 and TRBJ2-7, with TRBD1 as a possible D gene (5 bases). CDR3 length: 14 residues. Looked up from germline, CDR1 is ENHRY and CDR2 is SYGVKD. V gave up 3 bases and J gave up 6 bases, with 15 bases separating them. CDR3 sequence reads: CAISEAQGRIEQYF. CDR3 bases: TGTGCCATCAGTGAAGCGCAGGGAAGGATCGAGCAGTACTTC.

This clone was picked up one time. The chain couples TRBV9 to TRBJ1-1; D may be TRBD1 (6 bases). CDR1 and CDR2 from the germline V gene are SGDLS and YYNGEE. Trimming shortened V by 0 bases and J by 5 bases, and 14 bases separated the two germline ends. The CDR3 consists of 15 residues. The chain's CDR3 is CASSVVSGVGTEAFF. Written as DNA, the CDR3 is TGTGCCAGCAGCGTAGTGTCAGGGGTTGGGACTGAAGCTTTCTTT. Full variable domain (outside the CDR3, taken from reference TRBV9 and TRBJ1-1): DSGVTQTPKHLITATGQRVTLRCSPRSGDLSVYWYQQSLDQGLQFLIQYYNGEERAKGNILERFSAQQFPDLHSELNLSSLELGDSALYFCASSVVSGVGTEAFFGQGTRLTVV.